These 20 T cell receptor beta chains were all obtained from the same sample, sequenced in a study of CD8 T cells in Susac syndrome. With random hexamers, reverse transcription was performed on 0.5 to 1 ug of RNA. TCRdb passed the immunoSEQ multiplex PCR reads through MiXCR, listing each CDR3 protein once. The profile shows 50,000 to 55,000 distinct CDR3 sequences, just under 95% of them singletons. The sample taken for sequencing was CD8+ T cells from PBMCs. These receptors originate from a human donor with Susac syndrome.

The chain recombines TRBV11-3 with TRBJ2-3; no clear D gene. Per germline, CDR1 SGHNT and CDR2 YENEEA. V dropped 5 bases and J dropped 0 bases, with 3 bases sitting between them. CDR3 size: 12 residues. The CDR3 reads CASSVSTDTQYF. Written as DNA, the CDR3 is TGTGCCAGCAGCGTTAGCACAGATACGCAGTATTTT.

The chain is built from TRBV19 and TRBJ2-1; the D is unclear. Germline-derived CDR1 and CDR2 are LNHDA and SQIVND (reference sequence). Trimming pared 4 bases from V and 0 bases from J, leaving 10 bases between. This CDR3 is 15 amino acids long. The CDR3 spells CASSTDGFSYNEQFF. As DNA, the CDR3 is TGTGCCAGTAGTACGGACGGGTTCTCCTACAATGAGCAGTTCTTC. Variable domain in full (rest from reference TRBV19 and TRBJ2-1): DGGITQSPKYLFRKEGQNVTLSCEQNLNHDAMYWYRQDPGQGLRLIYYSQIVNDFQKGDIAEGYSVSREKKESFPLTVTSAQKNPTAFYLCASSTDGFSYNEQFFGPGTRLTVL.

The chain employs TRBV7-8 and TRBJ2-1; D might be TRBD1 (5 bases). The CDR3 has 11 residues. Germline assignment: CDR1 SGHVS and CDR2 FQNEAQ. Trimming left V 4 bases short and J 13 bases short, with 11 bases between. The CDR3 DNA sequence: TGTGCCAGCAGCTCAGGGAAAATCCAGTTCTTC. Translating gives CASSSGKIQFF.

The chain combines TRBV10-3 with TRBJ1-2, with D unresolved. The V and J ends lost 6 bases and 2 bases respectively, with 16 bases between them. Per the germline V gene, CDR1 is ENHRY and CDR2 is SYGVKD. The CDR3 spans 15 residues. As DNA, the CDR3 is TGTGCCATCAGGGAATACTCCGCTGGAAACTATGGCTACACCTTC. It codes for CAIREYSAGNYGYTF.

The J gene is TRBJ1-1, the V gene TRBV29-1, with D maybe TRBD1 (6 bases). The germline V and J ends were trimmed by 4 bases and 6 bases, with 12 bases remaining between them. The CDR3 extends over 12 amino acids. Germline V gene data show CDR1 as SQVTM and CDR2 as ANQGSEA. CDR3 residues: CSVVIQGPEAFF. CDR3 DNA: TGCAGCGTTGTTATACAGGGCCCTGAAGCTTTCTTT. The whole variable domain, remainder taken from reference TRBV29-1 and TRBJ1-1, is SAVISQKPSRDICQRGTSLTIQCQVDSQVTMMFWYRQQPGQSLTLIATANQGSEATYESGFVIDKFPISRPNLTFSTLTVSNMSPEDSSIYLCSVVIQGPEAFFGQGTRLTVV.

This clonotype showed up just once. DNA for the CDR3: TGCGCCAGCAGCCAAGATGGTCAGGGGACAGGGACAGATACGCAGTATTTT. Protein product: CASSQDGQGTGTDTQYF. The V and J genes are TRBV4-3 and TRBJ2-3, with 9 bases lining up with TRBD1. This CDR3 contains 17 residues. V was clipped by 0 bases and J by 3 bases; unmatched bases: 7. The V gene's germline CDR1 is LGHNA and CDR2 YSLEER.

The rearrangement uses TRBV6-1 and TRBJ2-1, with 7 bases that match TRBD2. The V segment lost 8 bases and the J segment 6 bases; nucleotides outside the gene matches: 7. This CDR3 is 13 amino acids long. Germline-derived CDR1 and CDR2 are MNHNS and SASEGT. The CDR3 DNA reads TGTGCCAGCGAAGTGACTAGCTTCAATGAGCAGTTCTTC. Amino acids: CASEVTSFNEQFF.

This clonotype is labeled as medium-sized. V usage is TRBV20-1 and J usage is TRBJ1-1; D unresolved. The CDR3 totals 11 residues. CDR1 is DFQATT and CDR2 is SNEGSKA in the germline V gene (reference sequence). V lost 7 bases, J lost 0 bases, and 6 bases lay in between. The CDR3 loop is CSVRVNTEAFF. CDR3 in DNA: TGCAGTGTAAGAGTGAACACTGAAGCTTTCTTT.

Written as DNA, the CDR3 is TGTGCCAGCAGCGTAGTAGGGTCGGTGGGGGATACGCAGTATTTT. This codes for CASSVVGSVGDTQYF. The V and J genes are TRBV9 and TRBJ2-3; D unclear. Germline assignment: CDR1 SGDLS and CDR2 YYNGEE. The length of the CDR3 is 15 residues. V lost 0 bases, J lost 6 bases, and 14 bases lay in between.

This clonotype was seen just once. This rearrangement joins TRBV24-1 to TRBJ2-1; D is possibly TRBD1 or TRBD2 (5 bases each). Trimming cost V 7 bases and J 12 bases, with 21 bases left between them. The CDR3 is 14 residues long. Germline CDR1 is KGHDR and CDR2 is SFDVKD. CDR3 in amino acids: CATSGARDIKGQFF. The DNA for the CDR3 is TGTGCCACCAGCGGGGCAAGGGATATTAAGGGGCAGTTCTTC.

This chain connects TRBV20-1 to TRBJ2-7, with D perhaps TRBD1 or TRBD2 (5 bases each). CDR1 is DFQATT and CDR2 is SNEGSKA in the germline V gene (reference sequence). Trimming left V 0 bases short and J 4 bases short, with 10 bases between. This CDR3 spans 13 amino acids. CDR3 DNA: TGCAGTGCTAGAGATGGGGACCGATACGAGCAGTACTTC. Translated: CSARDGDRYEQYF.

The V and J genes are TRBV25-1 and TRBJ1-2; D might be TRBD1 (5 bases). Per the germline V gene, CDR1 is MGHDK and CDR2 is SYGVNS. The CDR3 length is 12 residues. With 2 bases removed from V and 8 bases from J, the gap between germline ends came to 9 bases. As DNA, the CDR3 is TGTGCCAGCAGTGAAGGCAGGGACGGCTACACCTTC. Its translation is CASSEGRDGYTF.

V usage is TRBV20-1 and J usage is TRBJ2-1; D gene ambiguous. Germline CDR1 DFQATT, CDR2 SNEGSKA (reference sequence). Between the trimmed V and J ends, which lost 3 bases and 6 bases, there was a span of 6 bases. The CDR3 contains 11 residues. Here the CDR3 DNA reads TGCAGTGCTAGTACCAGCAATGAGCAGTTCTTC. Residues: CSASTSNEQFF.

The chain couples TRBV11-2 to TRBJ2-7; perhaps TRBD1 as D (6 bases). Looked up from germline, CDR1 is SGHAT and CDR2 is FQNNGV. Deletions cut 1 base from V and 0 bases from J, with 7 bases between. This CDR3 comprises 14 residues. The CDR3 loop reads CASSLGGPSYEQYF. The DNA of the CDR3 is TGTGCCAGCAGCTTAGGGGGGCCCTCCTACGAGCAGTACTTC.

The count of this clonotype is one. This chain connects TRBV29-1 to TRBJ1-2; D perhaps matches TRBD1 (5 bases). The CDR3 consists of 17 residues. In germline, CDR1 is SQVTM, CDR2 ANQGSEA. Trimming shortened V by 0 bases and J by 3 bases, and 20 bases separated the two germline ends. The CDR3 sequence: CSVEEGVRGSRDYGYTF. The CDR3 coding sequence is TGCAGCGTTGAAGAGGGTGTTAGGGGTTCCCGGGACTATGGCTACACCTTC. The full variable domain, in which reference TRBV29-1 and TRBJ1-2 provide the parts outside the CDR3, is SAVISQKPSRDICQRGTSLTIQCQVDSQVTMMFWYRQQPGQSLTLIATANQGSEATYESGFVIDKFPISRPNLTFSTLTVSNMSPEDSSIYLCSVEEGVRGSRDYGYTFGSGTRLTVV.

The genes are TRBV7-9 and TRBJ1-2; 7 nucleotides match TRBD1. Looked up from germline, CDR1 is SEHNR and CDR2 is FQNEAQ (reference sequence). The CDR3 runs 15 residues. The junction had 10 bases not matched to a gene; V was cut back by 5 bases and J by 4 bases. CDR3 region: CASSGRSTGVYGYTF. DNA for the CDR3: TGTGCCAGCAGCGGTCGGTCAACAGGGGTCTATGGCTACACCTTC.

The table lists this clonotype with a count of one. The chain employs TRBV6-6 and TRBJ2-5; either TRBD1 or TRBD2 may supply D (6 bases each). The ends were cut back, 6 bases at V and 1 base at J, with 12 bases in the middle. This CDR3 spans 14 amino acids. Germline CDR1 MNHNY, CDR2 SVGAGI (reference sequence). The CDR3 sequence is CASSSPGAQETQYF. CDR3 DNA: TGTGCCAGCAGCTCCCCGGGGGCCCAAGAGACCCAGTACTTC.

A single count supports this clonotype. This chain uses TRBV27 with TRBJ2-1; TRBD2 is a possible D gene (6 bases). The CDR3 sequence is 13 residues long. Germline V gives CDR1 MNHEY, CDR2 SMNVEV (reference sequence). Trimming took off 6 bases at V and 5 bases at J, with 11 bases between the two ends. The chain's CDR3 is CASSTGGDNEQFF. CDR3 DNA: TGTGCCAGCAGCACGGGCGGGGACAATGAGCAGTTCTTC.

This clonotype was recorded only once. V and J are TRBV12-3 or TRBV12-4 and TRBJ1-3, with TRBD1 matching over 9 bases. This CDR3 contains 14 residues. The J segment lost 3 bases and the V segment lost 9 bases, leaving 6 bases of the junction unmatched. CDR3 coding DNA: TGTGCCAGTAGTACAGGGGGCGATGGAAACACCATATATTTT. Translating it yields CASSTGGDGNTIYF.

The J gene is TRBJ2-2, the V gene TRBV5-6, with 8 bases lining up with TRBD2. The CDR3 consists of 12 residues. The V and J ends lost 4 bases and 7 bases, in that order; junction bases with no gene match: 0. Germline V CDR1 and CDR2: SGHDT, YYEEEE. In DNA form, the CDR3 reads TGTGCCAGCAGCCGGGGGGGCGGGGAGCTGTTTTTT. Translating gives CASSRGGGELFF. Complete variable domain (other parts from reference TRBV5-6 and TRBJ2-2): DAGVTQSPTHLIKTRGQQVTLRCSPKSGHDTVSWYQQALGQGPQFIFQYYEEEERQRGNFPDRFSGHQFPNYSSELNVNALLLGDSALYLCASSRGGGELFFGEGSRLTVL.